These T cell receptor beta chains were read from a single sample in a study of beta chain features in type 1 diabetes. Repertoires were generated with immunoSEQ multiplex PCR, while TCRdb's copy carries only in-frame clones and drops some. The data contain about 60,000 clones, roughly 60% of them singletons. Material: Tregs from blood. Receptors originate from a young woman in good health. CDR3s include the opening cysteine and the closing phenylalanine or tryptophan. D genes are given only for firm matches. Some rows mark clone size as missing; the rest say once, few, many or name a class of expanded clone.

TGTGCCAGCATGCTAGCGGCGAACACCGGGGAGCTGTTTTTT,CASMLAANTGELFF,TRBD2,once,TRBV6-1,TRBJ2-2
TGTGCCAGCAGCTTAACAGGGGGTAGAGGCTACACCTTC,CASSLTGGRGYTF,TRBD1,few,TRBV7-2,TRBJ1-2
TGTGCCAGCAAGGTGCGACAGGGGGATGAGACCCAGTACTTC,CASKVRQGDETQYF,TRBD1,few,TRBV2,TRBJ2-5
TGCAGCGTCTCCCTCTACCGGGACAGGGGAAGGAGTGAGCAGTTCTTC,CSVSLYRDRGRSEQFF,TRBD1,NA,TRBV29-1,TRBJ2-1
TGTGCCAGTAGTAGCACAGTGGACAGAACACCCCTCCACTTT,CASSSTVDRTPLHF,NA,NA,TRBV19,TRBJ1-6
TGCGCCAGCAGCTGGACAGCCACAACTGGAAACACCATATATTTT,CASSWTATTGNTIYF,NA,NA,TRBV5-1,TRBJ1-3
TGTGCCAGCTCACCGGGACAGGGGAGCCACGAGCAGTACTTC,CASSPGQGSHEQYF,TRBD1,few,TRBV18,TRBJ2-7
TGTGCCAGCAGCTCCGGGACTCTCCAGTTCTTC,CASSSGTLQFF,NA,NA,TRBV14,TRBJ2-1
TGTGCCAGCAGTGAATTTCCAGCGGGGGGGAACGCGAACACCGGGGAGCTGTTTTTT,CASSEFPAGGNANTGELFF,TRBD2,few,TRBV6-1,TRBJ2-2
TGCGCCAGCAGCTCCTCTGAGTACGAGCAGTACTTC,CASSSSEYEQYF,NA,NA,TRBV5-1,TRBJ2-7
TGTGCCAGCAGTTACCGGGGCGGGGGAATCTACAATGAGCAGTTCTTC,CASSYRGGGIYNEQFF,TRBD2,NA,TRBV6-5,TRBJ2-1
TGTGCCAGCAGTCCCGACAACTACAATGAGCAGTTCTTC,CASSPDNYNEQFF,NA,NA,TRBV2,TRBJ2-1
TGTGCCAGCAGCCAATCCCTGAACGCGGGAGAAGAGAAGCAGTACTTC,CASSQSLNAGEEKQYF,TRBD2,NA,TRBV4-2,TRBJ2-5
TGTGCCAGTAAACAGCAGTCAATGAACACCGGGGAGCTGTTTTTT,CASKQQSMNTGELFF,NA,NA,TRBV19,TRBJ2-2
TGCGCCAGCAGCTTGCTGCAAGAGACCCAGTACTTC,CASSLLQETQYF,NA,NA,TRBV5-1,TRBJ2-5
TGTGCCAGCAAAGAACGGTATACGAACACTGAAGCTTTCTTT,CASKERYTNTEAFF,NA,NA,TRBV6-1,TRBJ1-1
TGTGCCAGCTCACCAGGACAGGTTGGGCGCGAGCAGTACTTC,CASSPGQVGREQYF,TRBD1,NA,TRBV18,TRBJ2-7
TGCGCCACCTTAGACAGGGATAATAGCAATCAGCCCCAGCATTTT,CATLDRDNSNQPQHF,TRBD1,NA,TRBV10-2,TRBJ1-5
TGTGCCAGCAGCCAGCGCAGGGCTGGGGAAAAACTGTTTTTT,CASSQRRAGEKLFF,NA,few,TRBV14,TRBJ1-4
TGCGCCAGCAAGACAAGGACCTTCCCTGGAGGCACCGGGGAGCTGTTTTTT,CASKTRTFPGGTGELFF,NA,NA,TRBV5-1,TRBJ2-2
TGTGCCAGCAGCCCAGGGACAGGGGTAGGCAAAAACATTCAGTACTTC,CASSPGTGVGKNIQYF,TRBD1,NA,TRBV7-3,TRBJ2-4
TGTGCCAGCAGTGGGGGACTAGCGGTTACCGGGGAGCTGTTTTTT,CASSGGLAVTGELFF,TRBD2,few,TRBV6-1,TRBJ2-2
TGTGCCAGTAGTATGTCGGGACAGGGGAAAGATACGCAGTATTTT,CASSMSGQGKDTQYF,TRBD1,once,TRBV19,TRBJ2-3
TGTGCCAGCAGCTTTAGGACAGTCCAAGAGACCCAGTACTTC,CASSFRTVQETQYF,NA,NA,TRBV7-3,TRBJ2-5
TGTGCCAGCAGCCTCCTCTCCATAAGAAAGGGGTACGAGCAGTACTTC,CASSLLSIRKGYEQYF,NA,NA,TRBV7-2,TRBJ2-7
TGTGCCAGCAGCTTAGACAGGGCGAACTATGGCTACACCTTC,CASSLDRANYGYTF,NA,NA,TRBV7-2,TRBJ1-2
TGTGCCAGCAGCCAAGATGGAACAGGGACTAGCGTATTCGAGCAGTACTTC,CASSQDGTGTSVFEQYF,TRBD2,NA,TRBV14,TRBJ2-7
TGTGCCAGCAGCTTAGGGGGGGACAGGGCCCTCTATGGCTACACCTTC,CASSLGGDRALYGYTF,TRBD1,NA,TRBV7-2,TRBJ1-2
TGTGCCAGCAGCTTCTCGACGGGAGGCTACAATGAGCAGTTCTTC,CASSFSTGGYNEQFF,TRBD2,once,TRBV11-2,TRBJ2-1
TGTGCCAGCAGTTCGGACATGACGGCCTCACCCCTCCACTTT,CASSSDMTASPLHF,NA,NA,TRBV6-5,TRBJ1-6
TGTGCCATCAGGGAGGCAGGGGCCTACGAGCAGTACTTC,CAIREAGAYEQYF,NA,NA,TRBV10-3,TRBJ2-7
TGTGCCAGCAGCCTCCAGGGGGCCGGAGAAAAACTGTTTTTT,CASSLQGAGEKLFF,TRBD1,NA,TRBV11-2,TRBJ1-4